One sample yielded the 10 T cell receptor beta chains listed below, sequenced in a study of response to subunit inactivated influenza vaccine. TCRdb recomputed calls from the RT-PCR reads with MiXCR, one row per CDR3 protein. In the table there are hundreds of thousands of distinct CDR3 sequences, around a fifth of which are singletons. Sample: PBMCs from blood, taken approximately 22 months after vaccination. These receptors were obtained from a man between 50 and 75 years old who received an inactivated influenza vaccine.

This clonotype is deemed medium-sized. The V gene is TRBV12-3 or TRBV12-4, the J gene TRBJ2-3; D call uncertain. Trimming took 8 bases from V and 0 from J, leaving 9 bases between them. The CDR3 totals 13 residues. The CDR3 is CASHRSSTDTQYF. The CDR3 bases are TGTGCCAGCCACCGAAGTAGCACAGATACGCAGTATTTT.

In this sample, this clonotype turned up many times. V and J are TRBV20-1 and TRBJ1-4; D is undetermined. The germline V gene encodes CDR1 DFQATT and CDR2 SNEGSKA (reference sequence). V was trimmed by 0 bases and J by 5 bases, leaving 7 bases between them. The CDR3 loop spans 13 amino acids. CDR3 loop: CSARDGQNEKLFF. The CDR3 region has the DNA TGCAGTGCTAGAGATGGGCAGAATGAAAAACTGTTTTTT.

The chain uses TRBV6-2 or TRBV6-3 and TRBJ2-1; TRBD1 or TRBD2 may be the D gene (5 bases each). The germline V and J ends were trimmed by 6 bases and 4 bases, with 10 bases remaining between them. The V gene's germline CDR1 is MNHEY and CDR2 SVGEGT. There are 13 residues in the CDR3. The CDR3 loop is CASSHGAYNEQFF. In nucleotides, the CDR3 is TGTGCCAGCAGCCACGGGGCGTACAATGAGCAGTTCTTC.

A few counts support this clonotype. CDR3 coding DNA: TGTGCCAGCGCTACAGGGGGAATCCTGGATCAGCCCCAGCATTTT. It yields the protein CASATGGILDQPQHF. The chain links TRBV7-9 to TRBJ1-5; 8 bases line up with TRBD1. CDR1 is SEHNR, CDR2 FQNEAQ, per germline (reference sequence). The J segment lost 5 bases and the V segment lost 8 bases, leaving 11 bases of the junction unmatched. The CDR3 is made up of 15 amino acids.

A remark on this clonotype: A junction boundary mismatches the germline segment, possibly from a read error. The chain combines TRBV5-1 with TRBJ1-1, with TRBD1 identical over 8 bases. Per the germline V gene, CDR1 is SGHRS and CDR2 is YFSETQ. This CDR3 is built from 16 residues. CDR3 DNA sequence: TGCACCAGCAGCTTGTTGGCAGGGGGCATGAACACTGAAGCTTTCTTT. Its protein is CTSSLLAGGMNTEAFF.

This clonotype was observed a handful of times. The V call is TRBV18, the J call TRBJ1-2, with 12 bases identical to TRBD1. V was clipped by 4 bases and J by 6 bases; unmatched bases: 3. Germline-derived CDR1 and CDR2 are KGHSH and LQKENI. This CDR3 has 14 residues. This CDR3 reads CASSQGQGADGYTF. The DNA of the CDR3 is TGTGCCAGCTCACAGGGACAGGGGGCCGATGGCTACACCTTC.

To note about this clonotype: This sequence may be a read error, since a much larger clone differs from it by one base. The chain has TRBV10-3 and TRBJ2-5; D unresolved. CDR1 ENHRY and CDR2 SYGVKD come from the germline V gene. The CDR3 runs to 14 residues. With 5 bases removed from V and 2 bases from J, the gap between germline ends came to 12 bases. The CDR3 DNA follows: TGTGCCATCAGTAAAGGTCCGGGTCAAGAGACCCAGTACTTC. This codes for CAISKGPGQETQYF.

This chain uses TRBV20-1 with TRBJ2-1; 7 nucleotides agree with TRBD2. The CDR3 sequence is 15 residues long. Germline CDR1 is DFQATT and CDR2 is SNEGSKA (reference sequence). Losses at the gene ends were 8 bases for V and 6 bases for J; bases not matched to a gene: 16. CDR3 sequence: CSIPPRIGRGNEQFF. The CDR3 bases are TGCAGTATACCCCCCCGAATAGGGAGGGGCAATGAGCAGTTCTTC.

This clonotype was detected ten times or more. The chain uses TRBV20-1 and TRBJ2-3; possibly TRBD1 or TRBD2 for D (5 bases each). Germline-derived CDR1 and CDR2 are DFQATT and SNEGSKA (reference sequence). This CDR3 has 14 amino acids. The V end was cut by 6 bases, the J end by 4 bases, with 17 bases between. DNA of the CDR3: TGCAGTGCCGCTAAGCTGGGGGAAGCAGATACGCAGTATTTT. Translation gives CSAAKLGEADTQYF.

The gene calls are TRBV20-1 and TRBJ2-1; 8 bases are shared with TRBD2. CDR3 length: 14 residues. V lost 4 bases, J lost 6 bases, and 8 bases stayed unmatched. The V gene's germline CDR1 is DFQATT and CDR2 SNEGSKA (reference sequence). CDR3 sequence: CSATRSAGGNEQFF. The CDR3 nucleotides read TGCAGTGCTACCCGCTCGGCGGGAGGCAATGAGCAGTTCTTC.